One sample yielded the 15 T cell receptor beta chains listed below, sequenced in a study of blood T cell repertoires in COVID-19. Assay: immunoSEQ multiplex PCR; the TCRdb copy retains only in-frame clones and omits some. The data hold 100,000 or so clones, with over 85% observed a single time. Sequencing input: peripheral blood. The receptors come from a man between 65 and 85 years old with acute or convalescent COVID-19.

The genes are TRBV11-2 and TRBJ2-2, with 7 bases identical to TRBD2. CDR1 is SGHAT and CDR2 is FQNNGV in the germline V gene. The CDR3 contains 15 residues. V shed 5 bases and J 4 bases; nucleotides not matched to a gene: 7. CDR3 sequence reads: CASSKGSGPTGELFF. The CDR3 bases are TGTGCCAGCAGCAAAGGTAGCGGGCCCACCGGGGAGCTGTTTTTT.

The V and J genes are TRBV27 and TRBJ2-4, with 10 positions matching TRBD2. CDR1 and CDR2 (germline): MNHEY, SMNVEV (reference sequence). The CDR3 loop spans 14 amino acids. After removal of 4 bases from V and 5 bases from J, the junction contained 2 bases not matched to a gene. The CDR3 nucleotides read TGTGCCAGCAGTTCTAGCGGGAGAGAAAACATTCAGTACTTC. The encoded protein is CASSSSGRENIQYF.

V and J are TRBV28 and TRBJ2-7, with D unresolved. Between the trimmed V and J ends, which lost 6 bases and 3 bases, there was a span of 6 bases. Germline CDR1 and CDR2: MDHEN and SYDVKM. The CDR3 loop spans 11 amino acids. CDR3 sequence: CASSLDYEQYF. CDR3 nucleotides: TGTGCCAGCAGCCTAGACTACGAGCAGTACTTC.

This rearrangement joins TRBV15 to TRBJ2-5; 7 bases agree with TRBD1. CDR1 is LNHNV, CDR2 YYDKDF, per germline (reference sequence). CDR3 length: 16 amino acids. V lost 3 bases, J lost 0 bases, and 7 bases stayed unmatched. In nucleotides, the CDR3 is TGTGCCACCAGCAGTCGACAGGGCCTTTACCAAGAGACCCAGTACTTC. Translated, it gives CATSSRQGLYQETQYF.

This rearrangement joins TRBV7-2 to TRBJ1-1; 8 nucleotides agree with TRBD1. Germline V lookup: CDR1 SGHTA, CDR2 FQGNSA. Germline trimming cut 3 bases from V and 1 base from J; bases unmatched to any gene: 10. The CDR3 contains 17 residues. The CDR3 DNA reads TGTGCCAGCAGCTTCATAGACAGGGGATTAGGGAACACTGAAGCTTTCTTT. Protein: CASSFIDRGLGNTEAFF.

This clone was observed a single time. J is TRBJ1-2 and V is TRBV7-9, with TRBD1 as a possible D gene (6 bases). CDR1 is SEHNR and CDR2 is FQNEAQ in the germline V gene (reference sequence). The V end was cut by 1 base, the J end by 3 bases, with 12 bases between. CDR3 size: 15 residues. The CDR3 region is CASSLERDTYYGYTF. In DNA, the CDR3 is TGTGCCAGCAGCTTAGAGAGGGACACTTACTATGGCTACACCTTC.

The chain links TRBV19 to TRBJ1-5; 10 bases line up with TRBD1. The V gene end was trimmed by 5 bases and the J gene end by 5 bases; junction bases not matched to a gene: 6. The CDR3 extends over 15 amino acids. CDR1 and CDR2 from the germline V gene are LNHDA and SQIVND (reference sequence). This chain's CDR3 is CASSPGTGDYQPQHF. In nucleotides, the CDR3 is TGTGCCAGTAGTCCCGGGACAGGGGATTATCAGCCCCAGCATTTT.

The chain links TRBV19 to TRBJ1-1, with 8 bases matching TRBD1. Germline assignment: CDR1 LNHDA and CDR2 SQIVND (reference sequence). The CDR3 extends over 13 amino acids. The V and J ends lost 1 base and 7 bases, in that order; junction bases with no gene match: 2. The CDR3 DNA reads TGTGCCAGTAGTATAGGGACAGGGTTTGAAGCTTTCTTT. It yields the protein CASSIGTGFEAFF.

In its sample, this clone was seen a few times. The chain joins TRBV5-6 to TRBJ1-6; D is undetermined. The V end lost 0 bases, the J end lost 8 bases, and 18 bases lay between the germline ends. This CDR3 is 17 amino acids long. Germline loops: CDR1 SGHDT, CDR2 YYEEEE. CDR3 sequence: CASSLANDLDADSPLHF. The CDR3, as DNA: TGTGCCAGCAGCTTGGCCAACGACCTAGATGCTGATTCACCCCTCCACTTT.

In its sample, this clone was seen once. V usage is TRBV6-5 and J usage is TRBJ1-2, with no clear D. This CDR3 is 13 amino acids long. Per the germline V gene, CDR1 is MNHEY and CDR2 is SVGAGI. V shed 6 bases and J shed 2 bases, with 10 bases lying between them. This CDR3 reads CASRGRTNYGYTF. CDR3 sequence (DNA): TGTGCCAGCAGGGGCCGCACGAACTATGGCTACACCTTC.

This clone was seen a single time. The chain is built from TRBV15 and TRBJ1-1; D ambiguous. The CDR3 contains 12 residues. Between the trimmed V and J ends, which lost 2 bases and 8 bases, there was a span of 9 bases. Germline V gives CDR1 LNHNV, CDR2 YYDKDF (reference sequence). The CDR3 reads CATSRSTQEAFF. The CDR3 DNA is TGTGCCACCAGCAGAAGTACACAGGAAGCTTTCTTT.

The chain couples TRBV18 to TRBJ2-3, with 10 bases that match TRBD1. Trimming removed 3 bases from V and 6 bases from J; junction bases left unmatched: 9. CDR1 and CDR2 (germline): KGHSH, LQKENI. The CDR3 extends over 16 amino acids. CDR3: CASSPTTGTGADTQYF. DNA of the CDR3: TGTGCCAGCTCACCGACGACAGGGACAGGGGCTGATACGCAGTATTTT. Using reference TRBV18 and TRBJ2-3 for the parts outside the CDR3, the full variable domain is NAGVMQNPRHLVRRRGQEARLRCSPMKGHSHVYWYRQLPEEGLKFMVYLQKENIIDESGMPKERFSAEFPKEGPSILRIQQVVRGDSAAYFCASSPTTGTGADTQYFGPGTRLTVL.

V is TRBV5-8 and J is TRBJ1-2, with D hard to call. Trimming left V 4 bases short and J 4 bases short, with 14 bases between. CDR3 length: 14 amino acids. CDR1 is SGHTS, CDR2 YDEGEE, per germline. The CDR3 loop is CASSPRGGTYGYTF. In nucleotides, the CDR3 is TGTGCCAGCAGCCCACGCGGCGGTACCTATGGCTACACCTTC.

This clone is a singleton in its sample. The rearrangement links TRBV2 to TRBJ1-3; D is perhaps TRBD1 (6 bases). Germline CDR1 is SNHLY and CDR2 is FYNNEI. Trimming removed 7 bases from V and 2 bases from J, with 15 bases in between. The CDR3 has 15 amino acids. CDR3 sequence reads: CASKRIGGPGNTIYF. The CDR3 DNA reads as TGTGCCAGCAAGAGGATTGGGGGCCCTGGAAACACCATATATTTT. The complete variable domain, with remaining parts taken from reference TRBV2 and TRBJ1-3, reads EPEVTQTPSHQVTQMGQEVILRCVPISNHLYFYWYRQILGQKVEFLVSFYNNEISEKSEIFDDQFSVERPDGSNFTLKIRSTKLEDSAMYFCASKRIGGPGNTIYFGEGSWLTVV.

This sequence joins TRBV24-1 and TRBJ1-2; TRBD1 aligns across 7 bases. Germline V gives CDR1 KGHDR, CDR2 SFDVKD. The CDR3 runs 15 residues. V shed 3 bases, J shed 8 bases, and the junction held 11 bases outside the gene matches. CDR3 coding DNA: TGTGCCACCAGTGATACCCGACAGGGCTCGCGAGGCTACACCTTC. Its translation: CATSDTRQGSRGYTF.